Below, 13 T cell receptor beta chains from the same sample are listed, as sequenced in a study of CD8+ T cells in alopecia areata. Once RNA had been extracted, it was reverse transcribed into cDNA to act as the sequencing template. Libraries were prepared by immunoSEQ multiplex PCR; TCRdb keeps only in-frame clonotypes and omits some of them. This sample has a few hundred thousand clones, with roughly two fifths found just once. Indicated treatment: oral pan-JAK inhibitor, 5-10 mg twice daily. The input for sequencing was CD4+ T cells sorted from blood, taken between weeks 30 and 35, from a patient treated with tofacitinib. The receptors derive from a human donor with alopecia areata.

The V call is TRBV30, the J call TRBJ2-7, with D possibly being TRBD1 (5 bases). The CDR3 contains 14 residues. Germline CDR1 reads GTSNPN; CDR2 reads SVGIG (reference sequence). V was cut by 4 bases and J by 2 bases, with 15 bases left in between. Written as DNA, the CDR3 is TGTGCCTGGAATTTTGGCAGGGCTACCTACGAGCAGTACTTC. This encodes CAWNFGRATYEQYF.

There are many counts of this clone. The chain recombines TRBV7-3 with TRBJ2-7, with D tentatively TRBD2 (5 bases). This CDR3 spans 14 amino acids. Germline V lookup: CDR1 SGHTA, CDR2 FQGTGA. The V end lost 6 bases, the J end lost 3 bases, and 15 bases lay between the germline ends. DNA of the CDR3: TGTGCCAGCAGTTCCACCGGGGATTACTACGAGCAGTACTTC. Translation: CASSSTGDYYEQYF.

This chain joins TRBV11-2 and TRBJ2-4; the D gene is possibly TRBD1 (6 bases). Deletions cut 3 bases from V and 9 bases from J, with 18 bases between. The CDR3 has 15 residues. Germline CDR1 and CDR2: SGHAT and FQNNGV. The CDR3 loop reads CASSFLGGDRSIQYF. Here the CDR3 DNA reads TGTGCCAGCAGCTTCCTAGGGGGAGATCGTAGCATTCAGTACTTC.

The chain joins TRBV19 to TRBJ2-1; 12 bases are a match to TRBD2. The germline gives CDR1 LNHDA, CDR2 SQIVND (reference sequence). J gave up 8 bases and V 6 bases, and 5 bases lay outside the gene matches. The CDR3 is 14 amino acids. The CDR3 loop is CASSLAGGLYEQFF. In nucleotides, the CDR3 is TGTGCCAGTAGCCTAGCGGGGGGGCTCTATGAGCAGTTCTTC.

This clone was counted a few times. This chain uses TRBV4-1 with TRBJ2-7, with 8 nucleotides matching TRBD1. Trimming removed 3 bases from V and 4 bases from J; junction bases left unmatched: 5. Germline-derived CDR1 and CDR2 are MGHRA and YSYEKL. The CDR3 has 14 residues. CDR3 protein: CASSQAGGSYEQYF. DNA for the CDR3: TGCGCCAGCAGCCAGGCAGGGGGCTCGTACGAGCAGTACTTC.

The chain recombines TRBV7-3 with TRBJ2-3; possibly TRBD1 for D (5 bases). Germline V lookup: CDR1 SGHTA, CDR2 FQGTGA. V lost 1 base to trimming and J lost 3 bases, with 8 bases between them. The CDR3 sequence is 14 residues long. The CDR3 region is CASSLNPGTDTQYF. The CDR3 DNA is TGTGCCAGCAGCTTAAATCCAGGGACAGATACGCAGTATTTT.

This clone occurred once. The gene calls are TRBV6-5 and TRBJ1-1; D remains unclear. The CDR3 is made up of 13 amino acids. V was shortened by 5 bases and J by 1 base, with 8 bases between the two germline ends. Germline values: CDR1 MNHEY, CDR2 SVGAGI. CDR3 nucleotides: TGTGCCAGCAGTGTTTTAAGGAACACTGAAGCTTTCTTT. Its protein is CASSVLRNTEAFF.

Here the CDR3 reads CATSRTSGGNTDTQYF. The CDR3 bases are TGTGCCACCAGCAGAACTAGCGGGGGAAACACAGATACGCAGTATTTT. This chain links TRBV15 with TRBJ2-3; 11 bases map to TRBD2. The ends lost 2 bases at V and 2 bases at J; junction bases unmatched: 3. Germline V gene data show CDR1 as LNHNV and CDR2 as YYDKDF (reference sequence). This CDR3 has 16 residues.

In its sample, this clone was seen a few times. V gene TRBV7-3 combines with J gene TRBJ1-1; D unresolved. Trimming stripped 4 bases from V and 5 bases from J, with 11 bases between. The CDR3 runs to 13 residues. Germline lookup yields CDR1 SGHTA and CDR2 FQGTGA. CDR3 coding DNA: TGTGCCAGCAGCTCCTCGCTGGGAACTGAAGCTTTCTTT. Protein sequence: CASSSSLGTEAFF.

The chain uses TRBV29-1 and TRBJ1-1; D possibly corresponds to TRBD1 (6 bases). CDR1 is SQVTM, CDR2 ANQGSEA, per germline. With 7 bases removed from V and 0 bases from J, the gap between germline ends came to 18 bases. CDR3 length: 15 amino acids. The CDR3 reads CSAVTGGGMNTEAFF. The CDR3 nucleotides are TGCAGCGCCGTGACAGGAGGCGGGATGAACACTGAAGCTTTCTTT.

This clone has a handful of counts. The chain couples TRBV9 to TRBJ1-5; TRBD1 matches at 7 bases. CDR3 length: 13 residues. Germline loops: CDR1 SGDLS, CDR2 YYNGEE. The trim removed 3 bases at V and 4 bases at J, leaving 1 base unmatched. The CDR3 loop is CASSAGGNQPQHF. The CDR3 region has the DNA TGTGCCAGCAGCGCAGGGGGGAATCAGCCCCAGCATTTT.

CDR3 sequence: CASRQEPNEQFF. CDR3 DNA: TGTGCCAGCAGACAGGAGCCGAATGAGCAGTTCTTC. The chain recombines TRBV19 with TRBJ2-1; the D gene is possibly TRBD1 (6 bases). The CDR3 totals 12 residues. Germline V gene lookup returns CDR1 LNHDA and CDR2 SQIVND (reference sequence). Trimming left V 9 bases short and J 7 bases short, with 13 bases between.

The chain links TRBV9 to TRBJ1-4; no clear D. CDR1 and CDR2 from the germline V gene are SGDLS and YYNGEE. This CDR3 has 14 amino acids. Trimming cost V 0 bases and J 5 bases, with 8 bases left between them. The CDR3 region has the DNA TGTGCCAGCAGCGTAGGAGCGGGGAATGAAAAACTGTTTTTT. It yields the protein CASSVGAGNEKLFF.